This paragraph reports one T cell receptor beta chain. Its antigen is not known. One base away lies a much larger clone, so this may be a sequencing read error. These data are taken from a study of post-analysis software for immune sequencing data. Trimming took 6 bases from V and 1 from J; bases not matched to a gene: 5. The CDR3 extends over 14 amino acids. The germline gives CDR1 MNHEY, CDR2 SMNVEV (reference sequence). Points from the study as a whole: In patients, TRBV5-6, TRBV5-1 and TRBV20-1 belonged to five or six TRBV segments found more frequently than in controls.

Carried by the TCR beta cDNA libraries were unique molecular identifiers. TCRdb re-derived calls from the PCR reads in MiXCR, one entry per CDR3 protein. The sample carries 650,000 to 900,000 distinct CDR3 sequences, roughly 50% recorded once. The V and J genes are TRBV27 and TRBJ1-1, with TRBD1 matching over 7 bases. The receptor was isolated from a girl between 10 and 17 years old with multiple sclerosis. The sample comprised blood. Written as DNA, the CDR3 is TGTGCCAGCAGCTTTGGACAGGAGAACACTGAAGCTTTCTTT. Amino acids: CASSFGQENTEAFF.